These 20 T cell receptor beta chains were all obtained from the same sample, sequenced in a study of blood T cells in healthy people across ages. Alongside a J-beta primer mix, a sample-barcoded 5' primer served in a second PCR lasting roughly 7 to 11 cycles. TCRdb fed the 5' RACE reads into MiXCR, producing one record per CDR3 protein. Here the sample spans roughly 1,500,000 distinct CDR3 sequences, 42% being singletons. The specimen was blood. The origin of the receptors is a young woman in good health.

This clonotype occurred a few times. V usage is TRBV20-1 and J usage is TRBJ2-5; D is unclear. Per the germline V gene, CDR1 is DFQATT and CDR2 is SNEGSKA (reference sequence). This CDR3 is built from 12 residues. Trimming cost V 3 bases and J 11 bases, with 16 bases left between them. DNA for the CDR3: TGCAGTGCTAGGCCTTCTTGGGATGAGCAGTACTTC. It yields the protein CSARPSWDEQYF.

This clonotype was picked up a small number of times. The V call is TRBV20-1, the J call TRBJ2-1; D might be TRBD2 (5 bases). V lost 2 bases and J lost 6, with 5 bases in between. Germline V lookup: CDR1 DFQATT, CDR2 SNEGSKA (reference sequence). This CDR3 has 11 amino acids. CDR3 in amino acids: CSARRGNEQFF. The CDR3 DNA sequence: TGCAGTGCTAGACGGGGCAATGAGCAGTTCTTC.

As for this clonotype: A read error may account for a junction end that differs from germline. J is TRBJ2-1 and V is TRBV15; no definite D call. The CDR3 contains 12 residues. CDR1 and CDR2 from the germline V gene are LNHNV and YYDKDF (reference sequence). The CDR3 reads CAASTGYNEQFF. The CDR3 region has the DNA TGTGCCGCCAGCACCGGATACAATGAGCAGTTCTTC.

The V and J genes are TRBV2 and TRBJ2-7; D call uncertain. The CDR3 runs 14 residues. V was clipped by 6 bases and J by 2 bases, with 14 bases between them. CDR1 is SNHLY and CDR2 is FYNNEI in the germline V gene. In DNA, the CDR3 is TGTGCCAGCAGCGACGACACAGCCCCCTACGAGCAGTACTTC. Its translation is CASSDDTAPYEQYF.

V gene TRBV14 combines with J gene TRBJ2-3; no clear D. The CDR3 contains 15 residues. Deletions cut 4 bases from V and 6 bases from J, with 17 bases between. The germline gives CDR1 SGHDN, CDR2 FVKESK. The CDR3: CASSPSPSPADTQYF. The CDR3 DNA reads as TGTGCCAGCAGCCCATCCCCCTCACCGGCGGATACGCAGTATTTT.

J is TRBJ1-4 and V is TRBV21-1. TRBV21-1 constitutes a pseudogene. The CDR3 is made up of 15 amino acids. The DNA of the CDR3 is TGTGCCAGCAGTCCCACCGCGGGGATGAATGAAAAACTGTTTTTT. Protein: CASSPTAGMNEKLFF.

This clonotype was seen more than once but under ten times. The CDR3 region is CASSARGSNQPQHF. The CDR3 nucleotides are TGCGCCAGCAGCGCCAGGGGTAGCAATCAGCCCCAGCATTTT. V and J are TRBV4-1 and TRBJ1-5, with D perhaps matching TRBD1 (6 bases). CDR1 MGHRA and CDR2 YSYEKL come from the germline V gene. CDR3 length: 14 residues. Trimming stripped 5 bases from V and 0 bases from J, with 8 bases between.

The chain is built from TRBV30 and TRBJ2-7; TRBD1 might be the D (6 bases). This CDR3 has 14 amino acids. V dropped 2 bases and J dropped 2 bases, with 13 bases sitting between them. Germline CDR1 GTSNPN, CDR2 SVGIG (reference sequence). The CDR3 reads CAWSTGHRPYEQYF. For the CDR3, the DNA is TGTGCCTGGAGTACGGGACACCGCCCCTACGAGCAGTACTTC.

This clonotype occurred a few times. This chain joins TRBV20-1 and TRBJ2-1; D remains unclear. Trimming pared 0 bases from V and 8 bases from J, leaving 14 bases between. The CDR3 has 14 amino acids. Per germline, CDR1 DFQATT and CDR2 SNEGSKA (reference sequence). The CDR3, as DNA: TGCAGTGCTAGAGATTCGCGAAGCTTAGATGAGCAGTTCTTC. It translates to CSARDSRSLDEQFF.

This clonotype was detected a few times. The gene calls are TRBV6-1 and TRBJ2-7; possible D gene TRBD2, 6 bases. The V gene's germline CDR1 is MNHNS and CDR2 SASEGT. The CDR3 has 14 residues. Trimming took off 1 base at V and 1 base at J, with 8 bases between the two ends. Here the CDR3 DNA reads TGTGCCAGCAGTGAAGAGGGACTTTCCTACGAGCAGTACTTC. It is translated as CASSEEGLSYEQYF.

The V gene is TRBV12-3 or TRBV12-4, the J gene TRBJ2-7, with a weak D call TRBD1 (5 bases). With 4 bases removed from V and 2 bases from J, the gap between germline ends came to 12 bases. CDR3 length: 14 residues. CDR3 DNA sequence: TGTGCCAGCAGTTCCATAGCCAGGGCCTACGAGCAGTACTTC. Residues: CASSSIARAYEQYF.

The chain joins TRBV21-1 to TRBJ2-3; TRBD1 reflects the table's D call only, with no check against the DNA. TRBV21-1 is a documented pseudogene. This CDR3 is built from 17 residues. The DNA of the CDR3 is TGTGCCAGCACCTCCATAGGGCACCCGCCCAACACAGATACGCAGTATTTT. Its translation: CASTSIGHPPNTDTQYF.

This chain joins TRBV27 and TRBJ2-1; no definite D call. V dropped 6 bases and J dropped 10 bases, with 16 bases sitting between them. The length of the CDR3 is 13 residues. The germline gives CDR1 MNHEY, CDR2 SMNVEV (reference sequence). This CDR3 reads CASRPRLPGEQFF. Here the CDR3 DNA reads TGTGCCAGCAGACCGAGGCTACCTGGGGAGCAGTTCTTC.

V and J are TRBV6-2 or TRBV6-3 and TRBJ2-1; TRBD2 matches 10 bases. Germline loops: CDR1 MNHEY, CDR2 SVGEGT. The CDR3 is 15 amino acids. The V and J ends lost 2 bases and 9 bases, in that order; junction bases with no gene match: 7. This CDR3 reads CASSYSLAGVSEQFF. Here the CDR3 DNA reads TGTGCCAGCAGTTACAGTCTAGCGGGGGTTAGTGAGCAGTTCTTC.

In this sample, this clonotype turned up a few times. Compared with germline, one end of the junction differs, possibly owing to a read error. The chain combines TRBV19 with TRBJ2-3; D is uncertain. Germline-derived CDR1 and CDR2 are LNHDA and SQIVND (reference sequence). This CDR3 region has 14 residues. In nucleotides, the CDR3 is TGTACCAGTAACCGACCTTATTTGGGAGATACGCAGTATTTT. Translation: CTSNRPYLGDTQYF.

This clonotype turned up a few times. V and J are TRBV5-6 and TRBJ1-6; 8 bases line up with TRBD1. The ends lost 4 bases at V and 15 bases at J; junction bases unmatched: 9. Per the germline V gene, CDR1 is SGHDT and CDR2 is YYEEEE. The CDR3 runs to 13 residues. The DNA of the CDR3 is TGTGCCAGCAGCCAGGGGGCGAGTTTGGGCCTCCACTTT. Translation gives CASSQGASLGLHF.

This clonotype was observed a few times. The rearrangement uses TRBV5-1 and TRBJ2-1; 7 nucleotides match TRBD1. Unmatched junction bases numbered 12, after V lost 4 bases and J lost 14 bases. Germline CDR1 reads SGHRS; CDR2 reads YFSETQ. The CDR3 covers 13 residues. In DNA, the CDR3 is TGCGCCAGCAGCCCGGAAAGAGCCGGACAGGAGTTCTTC. Translating it yields CASSPERAGQEFF. Together with reference TRBV5-1 and TRBJ2-1, the CDR3 gives the full variable domain: KAGVTQTPRYLIKTRGQQVTLSCSPISGHRSVSWYQQTPGQGLQFLFEYFSETQRNKGNFPGRFSGRQFSNSRSEMNVSTLELGDSALYLCASSPERAGQEFFGPGTRLTVL.

CDR3 DNA: TGTGCCAGCAGCCGAGACCGGGACTTGTTCGGCGAGCAGTACTTC. Protein sequence: CASSRDRDLFGEQYF. The V and J genes are TRBV7-9 and TRBJ2-7; TRBD2 is a possible D gene (6 bases). The germline V gene encodes CDR1 SEHNR and CDR2 FQNEAQ (reference sequence). This CDR3 comprises 15 residues. Between the trimmed V and J ends, which lost 5 bases and 6 bases, there was a span of 20 bases. Full variable domain (remainder filled in from reference TRBV7-9 and TRBJ2-7): DTGVSQNPRHKITKRGQNVTFRCDPISEHNRLYWYRQTLGQGPEFLTYFQNEAQLEKSRLLSDRFSAERPKGSFSTLEIQRTEQGDSAMYLCASSRDRDLFGEQYFGPGTRLTVT.

This clonotype has just a few counts. This sequence joins TRBV29-1 and TRBJ2-1; 7 bases line up with TRBD2. There are 13 residues in the CDR3. CDR1 SQVTM and CDR2 ANQGSEA come from the germline V gene. V gave up 4 bases and J gave up 4 bases; unmatched junction bases: 4. CDR3 sequence (DNA): TGCAGCGTTGGGGAGGGGCCGTACAATGAGCAGTTCTTC. Translation gives CSVGEGPYNEQFF.

The gene calls are TRBV6-5 and TRBJ2-7; TRBD1 matches at 9 bases. Germline CDR1 is MNHEY and CDR2 is SVGAGI. This CDR3 has 14 amino acids. With V trimmed by 6 bases and J by 3 bases, 6 bases remained unmatched. CDR3 amino acids: CASSGTGLFYEQYF. The CDR3 DNA reads as TGTGCCAGCAGCGGGACAGGGTTGTTCTACGAGCAGTACTTC.